The 5 T cell receptor beta chains in this list originate from one sample, sequenced in a study of CD8+CD57+ T cells in acquired aplastic anemia. Individuals selected for sequencing had exhibited CD8+CD57+ cell expansion on flow cytometry. Genomic DNA served as template for TCR beta VDJ and CDR3 profiling. TCRdb re-analysed the reads in MiXCR, keeping a single row per CDR3 protein. The sample holds under 200,000 distinct CDR3 sequences; 40% to 60% are singletons and the top ten take more than 30%. Material: sorted CD4+, CD8+, or CD8+CD57+ T cells (not recorded which) from PBMCs. These receptors were collected from a human donor with aplastic anemia.

This clonotype was recorded a few times. The chain joins TRBV10-3 to TRBJ2-5; 10 bases map to TRBD2. The V gene end was trimmed by 10 bases and the J gene end by 5 bases; junction bases not matched to a gene: 16. This CDR3 spans 16 amino acids. CDR1 is ENHRY, CDR2 SYGVKD, per germline. The chain's CDR3 is CATKGELAGVDETQYF. In DNA form, the CDR3 reads TGTGCCACCAAGGGAGAGCTAGCGGGAGTGGACGAGACCCAGTACTTC.

The rearrangement links TRBV11-2 to TRBJ2-1; 10 positions agree with TRBD1. Germline assignment: CDR1 SGHAT and CDR2 FQNNGV. V dropped 5 bases and J dropped 4; count of bases not matched to a gene: 14. The CDR3 spans 18 residues. The chain's CDR3 is CASSTRQGALLGYNEQFF. The CDR3 region has the DNA TGTGCCAGCAGCACTAGACAGGGGGCCCTTTTAGGTTACAATGAGCAGTTCTTC.

Note on this clonotype: A much larger clone lies one base from this, so it may be a read error. This rearrangement joins TRBV7-2 to TRBJ2-1; tentatively, D is TRBD2 (6 bases). From germline, CDR1 is SGHTA and CDR2 FQGNSA. CDR3 length: 16 residues. The CDR3 here is CARSLVGTSLYNEQFF. The CDR3 DNA reads TGTGCCAGAAGCTTAGTAGGGACTTCTCTGTACAATGAGCAGTTCTTC. The variable domain in full, completed from reference TRBV7-2 and TRBJ2-1, reads GAGVSQSPSNKVTEKGKDVELRCDPISGHTALYWYRQSLGQGLEFLIYFQGNSAPDKSGLPSDRFSAERTGGSVSTLTIQRTQQEDSAVYLCARSLVGTSLYNEQFFGPGTRLTVL.

This clonotype was found a few times. The rearrangement links TRBV30 to TRBJ2-3; 9 nucleotides match TRBD2. This CDR3 has 14 residues. Trimming removed 4 bases from V and 6 bases from J; junction bases left unmatched: 8. Per the germline V gene, CDR1 is GTSNPN and CDR2 is SVGIG (reference sequence). The CDR3 spells CAWIVASGKDTQYF. CDR3 coding DNA: TGTGCCTGGATCGTGGCTAGCGGGAAGGATACGCAGTATTTT.

Many counts were recorded for this clonotype. The chain has TRBV14 and TRBJ1-4; D is possibly TRBD1 (5 bases). Germline loops: CDR1 SGHDN, CDR2 FVKESK. The CDR3 totals 14 residues. With 5 bases removed from V and 4 bases from J, the gap between germline ends came to 11 bases. CDR3 protein: CASSGDSSNEKLFF. The DNA of the CDR3 is TGTGCCAGCAGCGGAGACAGCAGTAATGAAAAACTGTTTTTT.